This T cell receptor beta chain was captured in a study of cytomegalovirus exposure and HLA in healthy donors. Findings and caveats of the study: Later on, analysis showed that most CMV-associated TCR beta chains appeared to be HLA-restricted. The listing of some 170 TCR beta chains classed them as cytomegalovirus-associated.

This clone was counted a single time. The target antigen is unknown. 13 Jbeta primers and 60 Vbeta primers were used for the PCR. Method: immunoSEQ multiplex PCR; TCRdb's copy keeps in-frame clones and lacks some. This sample has approximately 260,000 clones, with almost 85% found just once. Germline loops: CDR1 PRHDT, CDR2 FYEKMQ (reference sequence). The CDR3 totals 15 residues. Losses at the gene ends were 10 bases for V and 3 bases for J; bases not matched to a gene: 15. This clonotype was sampled from a woman in her thirties or forties in good health and CMV-seropositive. The V gene is TRBV13, the J gene TRBJ2-7, with TRBD2 matching 7 bases. Sequenced input: PBMCs. DNA for the CDR3: TGTGCCACCACTCCAGACGCAGCGGGAAGCTACGAGCAGTACTTC. Its protein product is CATTPDAAGSYEQYF.